This T cell receptor (beta chain) was profiled in a study of cytomegalovirus exposure and HLA in healthy donors. The CDR3 is 13 residues long. Germline CDR1 MDHEN, CDR2 SYDVKM. V was clipped by 6 bases and J by 3 bases; unmatched bases: 0. Some clones are missing from TCRdb's copy, which holds only in-frame ones; the method was immunoSEQ multiplex PCR. The repertoire has about 220,000 clones, over 80% of them found once; the top ten carry approximately 0.99%. The sequenced material came from PBMCs. This TCR was sampled from a woman aged 18-30 years in good health and CMV-seronegative. The chain couples TRBV28 to TRBJ2-7, with 12 bases matching TRBD2. This CDR3 is CASRTSGSYEQYF. DNA of the CDR3: TGTGCCAGCAGGACTAGCGGGAGCTACGAGCAGTACTTC.